Shown below are 25 T cell receptor beta chains from a single sample sequenced in a study of human T cells and chemical hapten exposure. One entry per CDR3 protein results from TCRdb running MiXCR on the RACE reads. The sample lists some 110,000 distinct CDR3 sequences, 12% seen once, with roughly 1.5% in the top ten. Indicated time point: patch test 1, 2 weeks after DPC sensitization. Treatment reported: therapeutic diphenylcyclopropenone sensitization with weekly scalp DPC. The sequences come from whole blood, collected in connection with sensitization to the hapten diphenylcyclopropenone (DPC). These receptors all stem from a woman aged 50 to 60 with alopecia areata. Some clones in this sample may be carry-over from other donors' samples.

This clonotype was seen a few times. The chain uses TRBV6-5 and TRBJ2-1, with 9 bases matching TRBD1. Germline CDR1 and CDR2: MNHEY and SVGAGI. The V gene end was trimmed by 5 bases and the J gene end by 13 bases; junction bases not matched to a gene: 3. CDR3 size: 11 residues. The CDR3 sequence: CASSTTGGQFF. The CDR3 region has the DNA TGTGCCAGCAGTACTACAGGGGGCCAGTTCTTC.

This clonotype came up many times. The chain recombines TRBV12-3 or TRBV12-4 with TRBJ2-1, with D uncertain. The V and J ends lost 5 bases and 6 bases respectively, with 5 bases between them. CDR3 length equals 11 residues. The CDR3 DNA is TGTGCCAGCAGTCCTGCCAATGAGCAGTTCTTC. It is translated as CASSPANEQFF.

The chain combines TRBV6-6 with TRBJ1-1; D unresolved. The CDR3 is made up of 15 amino acids. The germline V gene encodes CDR1 MNHNY and CDR2 SVGAGI (reference sequence). V gave up 5 bases and J gave up 8 bases, with 21 bases separating them. For the CDR3, the DNA is TGTGCCAGCAGTGAACCGTCAGACGCGGGTAAAGAAGCTTTCTTT. Encoded protein: CASSEPSDAGKEAFF.

This clonotype was observed many times. The J gene is TRBJ1-5, the V gene TRBV28; tentatively, D is TRBD1 (6 bases). Germline V gene sequence: CDR1 MDHEN, CDR2 SYDVKM. The CDR3 extends over 13 amino acids. V was clipped by 11 bases and J by 7 bases, with 18 bases between them. The CDR3 here is CAGKGGSGQPQHF. The CDR3 DNA follows: TGTGCCGGCAAGGGGGGATCGGGACAGCCCCAGCATTTT.

The chain links TRBV5-4 to TRBJ1-2; TRBD1 matches 7 bases. The CDR3 contains 14 residues. The V gene's germline CDR1 is SGHNT and CDR2 YYREEE (reference sequence). Trimming removed 4 bases from V and 2 bases from J; junction bases left unmatched: 5. The CDR3 here is CASSEGTDNYGYTF. CDR3 DNA sequence: TGTGCCAGCAGCGAAGGGACAGACAACTATGGCTACACCTTC.

The rearrangement links TRBV6-2 or TRBV6-3 to TRBJ2-5; either TRBD1 or TRBD2 may supply D (5 bases each). Germline V gene sequence: CDR1 MNHEY, CDR2 SVGEGT. V lost 0 bases and J 5 bases, leaving 10 bases between the germline ends. CDR3 length: 14 residues. CDR3 DNA: TGTGCCAGCAGTTACTCCGGGACCGGGGAGACCCAGTACTTC. This gives the protein CASSYSGTGETQYF.

The chain couples TRBV5-4 to TRBJ2-5, with TRBD1 as a possible D gene (6 bases). V shed 4 bases and J shed 7 bases, with 17 bases lying between them. CDR3 length: 14 amino acids. Germline values: CDR1 SGHNT, CDR2 YYREEE (reference sequence). This chain's CDR3 is CASSPQGYTGTQYF. CDR3 DNA sequence: TGTGCCAGCAGCCCGCAGGGGTATACGGGGACCCAGTACTTC. Full variable domain (outside the CDR3, taken from reference TRBV5-4 and TRBJ2-5): ETGVTQSPTHLIKTRGQQVTLRCSSQSGHNTVSWYQQALGQGPQFIFQYYREEENGRGNFPPRFSGLQFPNYSSELNVNALELDDSALYLCASSPQGYTGTQYFGPGTRLLVL.

The sample holds many counts of this clonotype. The chain combines TRBV6-2 or TRBV6-3 with TRBJ1-1; D may be TRBD1 (5 bases). The CDR3 loop spans 14 amino acids. V was clipped by 7 bases and J by 2 bases, with 14 bases between them. Germline V gives CDR1 MNHEY, CDR2 SVGEGT. This CDR3 is CASNLGPANTEAFF. As DNA, the CDR3 is TGTGCCAGCAACCTGGGACCGGCTAACACTGAAGCTTTCTTT.

This clonotype was seen at least ten times. The rearrangement uses TRBV4-1 and TRBJ2-1, with TRBD1 identical over 9 bases. CDR1 and CDR2 from the germline V gene are MGHRA and YSYEKL. With V trimmed by 4 bases and J by 5 bases, 9 bases remained unmatched. The CDR3 runs 16 residues. The CDR3 reads CASSPSRDRVNNEQFF. CDR3 coding DNA: TGCGCCAGCAGCCCTTCCCGGGACAGGGTTAACAATGAGCAGTTCTTC.

There are a few counts of this clonotype. The chain is built from TRBV7-9 and TRBJ1-4; a weak D match, TRBD1 (5 bases). Germline CDR1 SEHNR, CDR2 FQNEAQ (reference sequence). This CDR3 is 14 amino acids long. With 5 bases removed from V and 8 bases from J, the gap between germline ends came to 15 bases. This CDR3 is CASSPGERREKLFF. DNA for the CDR3: TGTGCCAGCAGCCCGGGGGAAAGGAGAGAAAAACTGTTTTTT.

As for this clonotype: Since a much larger clone is just one base distant, this may be a read error. Since the CDR3 does not end with the conserved phenylalanine or tryptophan, this likely comes from a read error. The chain recombines TRBV16 with TRBJ2-7; 9 bases are a match to TRBD2. The V gene end was trimmed by 4 bases and the J gene end by 6 bases; junction bases not matched to a gene: 10. CDR3 length: 15 residues. Per germline, CDR1 KGHSY and CDR2 FQNENV. CDR3 residues: CASSPQRGERGEQYI. DNA for the CDR3: TGTGCCAGCAGCCCCCAGCGGGGGGAACGGGGCGAGCAGTACATC.

The chain couples TRBV6-5 to TRBJ1-3; D ambiguous. V was shortened by 0 bases and J by 0 bases, with 15 bases between the two germline ends. The germline V gene has CDR1 MNHEY and CDR2 SVGAGI. This CDR3 has 18 residues. CDR3 DNA: TGTGCCAGCAGTTACTCGATTAATAGCCAAAACTCTGGAAACACCATATATTTT. It codes for CASSYSINSQNSGNTIYF.

This clonotype was seen a few times. The genes are TRBV6-6 and TRBJ1-1; 8 positions agree with TRBD1. Germline CDR1 and CDR2: MNHNY and SVGAGI (reference sequence). This CDR3 is built from 17 residues. V lost 3 bases to trimming and J lost 0 bases; unmatched junction nucleotides: 9. The CDR3 loop is CASSYPTPTGVNTEAFF. DNA of the CDR3: TGTGCCAGCAGTTATCCGACCCCGACAGGGGTGAACACTGAAGCTTTCTTT.

This clonotype was picked up many times. The V gene is TRBV3-1, the J gene TRBJ1-1; a possible D gene is TRBD1 (6 bases). CDR1 is LGHDT and CDR2 is YNNKEL in the germline V gene (reference sequence). Trimming removed 3 bases from V and 11 bases from J, with 16 bases in between. CDR3 size: 13 residues. This CDR3 is CASSQTGANIAFF. CDR3 DNA sequence: TGTGCCAGCAGCCAGACAGGCGCAAATATCGCTTTCTTT.

This clonotype was picked up many times. This rearrangement joins TRBV7-6 to TRBJ2-1; D is perhaps TRBD2 (6 bases). The CDR3 has 14 residues. Between the trimmed V and J ends, which lost 5 bases and 4 bases, there was a span of 12 bases. Germline V lookup: CDR1 SGHVS, CDR2 FNYEAQ. In DNA form, the CDR3 reads TGTGCCAGCAGCACCCCCGGGACTTACAATGAGCAGTTCTTC. This encodes CASSTPGTYNEQFF.

This clonotype was found a few times. The chain recombines TRBV11-2 with TRBJ1-1; possible D gene TRBD1, 5 bases. The V end lost 0 bases, the J end lost 1 base, and 12 bases lay between the germline ends. This CDR3 contains 16 residues. CDR1 is SGHAT, CDR2 FQNNGV, per germline. For the CDR3, the DNA is TGTGCCAGCAGCTTAGATTCTTGGCAGGGGAACACTGAAGCTTTCTTT. Amino acid sequence: CASSLDSWQGNTEAFF. The variable domain in full, with the rest retrieved from reference TRBV11-2 and TRBJ1-1, is EAGVAQSPRYKIIEKRQSVAFWCNPISGHATLYWYQQILGQGPKLLIQFQNNGVVDDSQLPKDRFSAERLKGVDSTLKIQPAKLEDSAVYLCASSLDSWQGNTEAFFGQGTRLTVV.

This clonotype was found a few times. This rearrangement joins TRBV6-6 to TRBJ2-7; perhaps TRBD1 as D (6 bases). CDR1 is MNHNY and CDR2 is SVGAGI in the germline V gene (reference sequence). CDR3 length: 13 amino acids. Deletions cut 6 bases from V and 4 bases from J, with 13 bases between. The CDR3 loop is CASSTIQGYEQYF. CDR3 coding DNA: TGTGCCAGCAGCACCATACAGGGTTACGAGCAGTACTTC.

There are many counts of this clonotype. The gene calls are TRBV2 and TRBJ2-7; a weak D match, TRBD1 (6 bases). This CDR3 region has 16 residues. The germline V gene encodes CDR1 SNHLY and CDR2 FYNNEI. The V end lost 6 bases, the J end lost 4 bases, and 22 bases lay between the germline ends. CDR3 DNA sequence: TGTGCCAGCAGCCCCGGCCGTACAGGGCCCGTTTACGAGCAGTACTTC. Translating it yields CASSPGRTGPVYEQYF.

The genes are TRBV5-4 and TRBJ2-7, with 8 bases that match TRBD2. V trimming: 2 bases; J trimming: 6 bases; junction bases outside the gene matches: 4. This CDR3 is 13 amino acids long. Per the germline V gene, CDR1 is SGHNT and CDR2 is YYREEE (reference sequence). The CDR3 DNA is TGTGCCAGCAGCTTAAGCGGGAGTCTCGAGCAGTACTTC. Amino acid sequence: CASSLSGSLEQYF.

This clonotype was detected many times. CDR3 nucleotide sequence: TGTGCCAGCAGCTTGGGGCAGAACTATGGCTACACCTTC. This gives the protein CASSLGQNYGYTF. This sequence joins TRBV11-2 and TRBJ1-2; TRBD1 is a possible D gene (5 bases). Trimming left V 3 bases short and J 2 bases short, with 7 bases between. The germline CDR1 and CDR2 sequences are SGHAT and FQNNGV. The CDR3 spans 13 residues.

This clonotype was observed a few times. The chain employs TRBV27 and TRBJ2-6; D call uncertain. The CDR3 contains 16 residues. The germline V gene has CDR1 MNHEY and CDR2 SMNVEV (reference sequence). Trimming pared 0 bases from V and 0 bases from J, leaving 6 bases between. The DNA of the CDR3 is TGTGCCAGCAGTTTATCCAAGTACTCTGGGGCCAACGTCCTGACTTTC. As protein: CASSLSKYSGANVLTF.

This clonotype appeared a few times. This chain connects TRBV5-1 to TRBJ2-2; D gene unclear. CDR3 length equals 15 residues. Looked up from germline, CDR1 is SGHRS and CDR2 is YFSETQ. V was clipped by 4 bases and J by 2 bases, with 12 bases between them. The CDR3 coding sequence is TGCGCCAGCAGCCTGCGCGCGGAAAACACCGGGGAGCTGTTTTTT. Its translation is CASSLRAENTGELFF. Full variable domain (remainder filled in from reference TRBV5-1 and TRBJ2-2): KAGVTQTPRYLIKTRGQQVTLSCSPISGHRSVSWYQQTPGQGLQFLFEYFSETQRNKGNFPGRFSGRQFSNSRSEMNVSTLELGDSALYLCASSLRAENTGELFFGEGSRLTVL.

There are many counts of this clonotype. This sequence joins TRBV2 and TRBJ1-5; no reliable D call. CDR1 and CDR2 (germline): SNHLY, FYNNEI. Trimming left V 8 bases short and J 5 bases short, with 13 bases between. The CDR3 loop spans 13 amino acids. The CDR3 coding sequence is TGTGCCAGCGGGCTGTCCTTCTATCAGCCCCAGCATTTT. Its translation: CASGLSFYQPQHF.

The chain carries TRBV4-2 and TRBJ2-2, with TRBD2 matching over 13 bases. The CDR3 extends over 17 amino acids. V was pared by 1 base and J by 5 bases, with 4 bases of the junction left unmatched. Germline V gene data show CDR1 as LGHNA and CDR2 as YNFKEQ. This chain's CDR3 is CASSQGTSGRGTGELFF. CDR3 bases: TGTGCCAGCAGCCAAGGGACTAGCGGGAGAGGGACCGGGGAGCTGTTTTTT.

This clonotype has a count of ten or more. The V gene is TRBV7-6, the J gene TRBJ2-2; 7 nucleotides match TRBD2. The CDR3 is 16 amino acids. CDR1 is SGHVS, CDR2 FNYEAQ, per germline. Losses at the gene ends were 3 bases for V and 0 bases for J; bases not matched to a gene: 4. The CDR3 nucleotides are TGTGCCAGCAGCTTGCGGGGGACTCCGAACACCGGGGAGCTGTTTTTT. It is translated as CASSLRGTPNTGELFF.